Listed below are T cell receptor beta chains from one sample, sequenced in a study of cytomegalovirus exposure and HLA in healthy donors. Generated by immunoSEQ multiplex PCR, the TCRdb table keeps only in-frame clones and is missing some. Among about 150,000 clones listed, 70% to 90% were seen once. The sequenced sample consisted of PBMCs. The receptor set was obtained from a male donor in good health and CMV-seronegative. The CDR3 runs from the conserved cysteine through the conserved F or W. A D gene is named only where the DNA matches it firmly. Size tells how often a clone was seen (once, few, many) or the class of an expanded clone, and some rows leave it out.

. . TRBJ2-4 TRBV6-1 CASSEASDSLALAKNIQYF TGTGCCAGCAGTGAAGCATCGGACTCCTTGGCACTAGCCAAAAACATTCAGTACTTC
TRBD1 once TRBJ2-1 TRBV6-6 CASSYSGTVNEQFF TGTGCCAGCAGTTACTCGGGGACAGTCAATGAGCAGTTCTTC
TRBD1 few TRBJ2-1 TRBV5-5 CASSPGWTGMRNEQFF TGTGCCAGCAGCCCTGGATGGACAGGGATGCGCAATGAGCAGTTCTTC
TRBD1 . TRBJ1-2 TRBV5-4 CASSRDSANYGYTF TGTGCCAGCAGCAGGGACAGTGCTAACTATGGCTACACCTTC
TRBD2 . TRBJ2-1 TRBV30 CAWSISGNEQFF TGTGCCTGGAGTATTAGCGGGAATGAGCAGTTCTTC
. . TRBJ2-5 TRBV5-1 CASTNQETQYF TGCGCCAGCACCAACCAAGAGACCCAGTACTTC
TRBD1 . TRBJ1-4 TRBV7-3 CASSLTGRGLEKLFF TGTGCCAGCAGCTTAACGGGCAGGGGGCTTGAAAAACTGTTTTTT
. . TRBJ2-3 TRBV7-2 CASSPGLGGADTQYF TGTGCCAGCAGCCCGGGACTAGGGGGCGCAGATACGCAGTATTTT
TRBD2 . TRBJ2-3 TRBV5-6 CASSSIAGYTTDTQYF TGTGCCAGCAGTTCGATAGCGGGGTACACCACAGATACGCAGTATTTT
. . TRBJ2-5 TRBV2 CASSDGLDLPSQETQYF TGTGCCAGCAGTGACGGTTTGGACTTGCCCTCCCAAGAGACCCAGTACTTC
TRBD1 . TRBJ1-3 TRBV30 CAWTPGTDFGNTIYF TGTGCCTGGACCCCAGGGACAGACTTTGGAAACACCATATATTTT
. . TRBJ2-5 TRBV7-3 CASSTHSGVGETQYF TGTGCCAGCAGCACCCATTCAGGGGTAGGAGAGACCCAGTACTTC
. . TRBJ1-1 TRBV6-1 CASSESGGWIEAFF TGTGCCAGCAGTGAATCGGGGGGCTGGATTGAAGCTTTCTTT
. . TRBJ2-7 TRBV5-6 CASSLRAAPYEQYF TGTGCCAGCAGCCTCAGGGCGGCCCCTTACGAGCAGTACTTC
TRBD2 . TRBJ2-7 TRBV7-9 CSSSQSSGDYEQYF TGTTCCAGCAGCCAGTCTAGCGGGGACTACGAGCAGTACTTC
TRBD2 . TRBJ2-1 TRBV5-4 CASSLAAKRGAGEQFF TGTGCCAGCAGCTTGGCCGCCAAGCGGGGGGCCGGTGAGCAGTTCTTC
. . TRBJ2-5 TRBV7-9 CASSSRQLQETQYF TGTGCCAGCAGCTCCCGACAGCTCCAAGAGACCCAGTACTTC
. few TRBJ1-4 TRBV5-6 CASSLYGATNEKLFF TGTGCCAGCAGCTTGTACGGAGCAACTAATGAAAAACTGTTTTTT
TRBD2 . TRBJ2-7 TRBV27 CASTSRQQGGSYEQYF TGTGCCAGCACCTCCCGACAGCAGGGAGGGTCCTACGAGCAGTACTTC
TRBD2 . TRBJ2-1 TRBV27 CASSLNPFGSGSGGGDEQFF TGTGCCAGCAGTTTAAACCCTTTCGGTAGCGGGAGTGGGGGAGGGGATGAGCAGTTCTTC
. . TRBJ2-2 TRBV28 CASSFGSGELFF TGTGCCAGCAGTTTCGGTTCCGGGGAGCTGTTTTTT
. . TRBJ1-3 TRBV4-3 CASSQGRGVSSGNTIYF TGCGCCAGCAGCCAGGGGAGGGGTGTAAGCTCTGGAAACACCATATATTTT
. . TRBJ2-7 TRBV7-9 CSSSLGSGRSYEQYF TGTTCCAGCAGCTTAGGCTCAGGGAGGTCCTACGAGCAGTACTTC
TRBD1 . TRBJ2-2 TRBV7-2 CASSLGVWWQGATGELFF TGTGCCAGCAGCTTAGGCGTCTGGTGGCAGGGGGCAACCGGGGAGCTGTTTTTT
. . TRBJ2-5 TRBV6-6 CASSYDGGQGETQYF TGTGCCAGCAGTTACGACGGGGGGCAGGGGGAGACCCAGTACTTC
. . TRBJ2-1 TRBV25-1 CASRNSVFQSYNEQFF TGTGCCAGCAGAAATTCGGTTTTCCAATCCTACAATGAGCAGTTCTTC
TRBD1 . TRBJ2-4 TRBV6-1 CASVLGQGVSIQYF TGTGCCAGCGTATTGGGACAGGGTGTGAGCATTCAGTACTTC
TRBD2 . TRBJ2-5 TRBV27 CASSHTSGSRETQYF TGTGCCAGCAGTCACACTAGCGGGAGTCGAGAGACCCAGTACTTC
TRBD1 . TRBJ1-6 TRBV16 CASSQYSTGVNSPLHF TGTGCCAGCAGCCAGTACTCGACAGGGGTTAATTCACCCCTCCACTTT
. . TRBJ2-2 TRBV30 CAWREYTGELFF TGTGCCTGGAGGGAGTACACCGGGGAGCTGTTTTTT
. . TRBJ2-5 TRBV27 CASSLSGAQETQYF TGTGCCAGCAGTTTATCTGGGGCTCAAGAGACCCAGTACTTC
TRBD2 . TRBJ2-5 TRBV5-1 CASSRPGGAGVRETQYF TGCGCCAGCAGCCGTCCGGGGGGAGCGGGAGTTCGGGAGACCCAGTACTTC
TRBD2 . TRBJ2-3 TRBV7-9 CASSPTSASTDTQYF TGTGCCAGCAGCCCGACTAGCGCTAGCACAGATACGCAGTATTTT
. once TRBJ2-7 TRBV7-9 CASSPAASYEQYF TGTGCCAGCAGCCCGGCGGCATCCTACGAGCAGTACTTC
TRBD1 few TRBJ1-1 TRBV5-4 CASSLGTGINTEAFF TGTGCCAGCAGCTTAGGGACAGGGATTAACACTGAAGCTTTCTTT
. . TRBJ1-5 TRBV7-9 CASSLAQGLGNQPQHF TGTGCCAGCAGCTTAGCTCAGGGTCTAGGCAATCAGCCCCAGCATTTT
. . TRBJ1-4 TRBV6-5 CASSYSPGSEKLFF TGTGCCAGCAGTTACTCTCCGGGTTCCGAAAAACTGTTTTTT
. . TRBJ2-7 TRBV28 CASSFLRGRAGINEQYF TGTGCCAGCAGTTTTCTCCGCGGAAGGGCGGGAATCAACGAGCAGTACTTC
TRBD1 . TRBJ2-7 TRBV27 CASSRQGAVYEQYF TGTGCCAGCAGTCGTCAGGGGGCGGTCTACGAGCAGTACTTC
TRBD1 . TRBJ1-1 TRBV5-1 CASSTTGTGVTEAFF TGCGCCAGCAGCACGACCGGGACAGGGGTGACTGAAGCTTTCTTT
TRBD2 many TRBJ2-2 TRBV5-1 CASSFSPGGGELFF TGCGCCAGCAGCTTTTCCCCGGGGGGCGGGGAGCTGTTTTTT